This T cell receptor beta chain came from a study of T cell responses to AZD1222 COVID-19 vaccine. V lost 2 bases, J lost 7 bases, and 13 bases lay in between. The CDR3 is 13 amino acids. Germline lookup yields CDR1 SGHRS and CDR2 YFSETQ. Some clones are missing from TCRdb's copy, which holds only in-frame ones; the method was immunoSEQ multiplex PCR. The sample records 150,000 to 160,000 clones, about 87% being singletons. The specimen was peripheral blood, collected on day 0 of AZD1222 vaccination. The source is an adult in good health. The V and J genes are TRBV5-1 and TRBJ2-7; no firm D call. CDR3 bases: TGCGCCAGCAGCTTTTCTACCCCTAAAGAGCAGTACTTC. Translation: CASSFSTPKEQYF.